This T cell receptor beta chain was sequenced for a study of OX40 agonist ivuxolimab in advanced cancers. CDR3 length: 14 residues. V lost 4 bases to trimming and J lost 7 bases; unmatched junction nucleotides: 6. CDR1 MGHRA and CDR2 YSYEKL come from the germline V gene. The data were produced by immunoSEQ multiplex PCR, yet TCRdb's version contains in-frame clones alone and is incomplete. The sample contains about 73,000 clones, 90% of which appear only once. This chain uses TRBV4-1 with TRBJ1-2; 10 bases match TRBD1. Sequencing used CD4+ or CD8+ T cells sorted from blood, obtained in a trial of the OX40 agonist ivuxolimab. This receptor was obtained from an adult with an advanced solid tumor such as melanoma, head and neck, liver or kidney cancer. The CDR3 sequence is CASSLDRGLGGYTF. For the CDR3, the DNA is TGCGCCAGCAGCCTCGACAGGGGGCTTGGTGGCTACACCTTC.